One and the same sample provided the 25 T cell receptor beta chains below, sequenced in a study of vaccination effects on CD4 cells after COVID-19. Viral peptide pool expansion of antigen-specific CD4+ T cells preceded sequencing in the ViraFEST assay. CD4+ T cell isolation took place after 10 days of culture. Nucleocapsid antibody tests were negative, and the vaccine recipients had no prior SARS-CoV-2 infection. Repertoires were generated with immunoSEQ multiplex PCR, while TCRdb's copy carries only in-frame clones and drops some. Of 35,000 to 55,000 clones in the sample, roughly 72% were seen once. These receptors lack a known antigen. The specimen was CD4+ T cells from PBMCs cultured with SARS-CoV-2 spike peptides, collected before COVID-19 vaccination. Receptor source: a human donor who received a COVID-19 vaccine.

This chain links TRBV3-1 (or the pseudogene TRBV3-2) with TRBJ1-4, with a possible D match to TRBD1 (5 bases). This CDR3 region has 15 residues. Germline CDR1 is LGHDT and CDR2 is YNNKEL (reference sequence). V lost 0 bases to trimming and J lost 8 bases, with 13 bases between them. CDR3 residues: CASSQDGAGWEKLFF. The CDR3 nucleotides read TGTGCCAGCAGCCAAGATGGGGCAGGTTGGGAAAAACTGTTTTTT.

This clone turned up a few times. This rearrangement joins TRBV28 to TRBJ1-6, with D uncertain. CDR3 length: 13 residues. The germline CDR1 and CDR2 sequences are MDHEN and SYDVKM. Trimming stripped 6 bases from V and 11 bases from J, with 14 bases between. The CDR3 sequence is CASRGPMDAPLHF. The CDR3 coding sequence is TGTGCCAGCAGGGGCCCAATGGACGCACCCCTCCACTTT. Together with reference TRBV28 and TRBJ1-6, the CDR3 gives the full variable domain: DVKVTQSSRYLVKRTGEKVFLECVQDMDHENMFWYRQDPGLGLRLIYFSYDVKMKEKGDIPEGYSVSREKKERFSLILESASTNQTSMYLCASRGPMDAPLHFGNGTRLTVT.

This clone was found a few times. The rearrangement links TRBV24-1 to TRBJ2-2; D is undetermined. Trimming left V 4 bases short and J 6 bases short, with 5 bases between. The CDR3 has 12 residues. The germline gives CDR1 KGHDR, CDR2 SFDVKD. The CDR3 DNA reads TGTGCCACCAGTGAGAGCGCCGGGGAGCTGTTTTTT. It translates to CATSESAGELFF.

The CDR3 DNA reads TGTGCCAGCAGGGGAATGGACAGGTACTATGGCTACACCTTC. Amino acids: CASRGMDRYYGYTF. The rearrangement uses TRBV6-6 and TRBJ1-2, with 7 positions matching TRBD1. This CDR3 is 14 amino acids long. J gave up 3 bases and V 6 bases, and 7 bases lay outside the gene matches. The V gene's germline CDR1 is MNHNY and CDR2 SVGAGI (reference sequence).

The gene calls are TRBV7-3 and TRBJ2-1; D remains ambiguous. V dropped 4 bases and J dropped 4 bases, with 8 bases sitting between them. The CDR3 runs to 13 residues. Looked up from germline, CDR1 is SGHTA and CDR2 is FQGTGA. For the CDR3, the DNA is TGTGCCAGCAGCTCTACAGAATACAATGAGCAGTTCTTC. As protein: CASSSTEYNEQFF.

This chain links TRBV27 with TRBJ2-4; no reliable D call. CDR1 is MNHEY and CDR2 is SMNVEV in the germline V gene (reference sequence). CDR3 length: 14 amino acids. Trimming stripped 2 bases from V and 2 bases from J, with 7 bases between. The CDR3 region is CASSLTGTKNIQYF. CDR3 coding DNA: TGTGCCAGCAGTTTAACGGGTACCAAAAACATTCAGTACTTC.

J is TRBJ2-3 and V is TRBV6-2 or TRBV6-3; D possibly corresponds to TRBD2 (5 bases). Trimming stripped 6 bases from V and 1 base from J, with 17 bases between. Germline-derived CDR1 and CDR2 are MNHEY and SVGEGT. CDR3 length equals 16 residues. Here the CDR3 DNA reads TGTGCCAGCAGCCCCGGAGGAACCCGGGGCACAGATACGCAGTATTTT. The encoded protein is CASSPGGTRGTDTQYF.

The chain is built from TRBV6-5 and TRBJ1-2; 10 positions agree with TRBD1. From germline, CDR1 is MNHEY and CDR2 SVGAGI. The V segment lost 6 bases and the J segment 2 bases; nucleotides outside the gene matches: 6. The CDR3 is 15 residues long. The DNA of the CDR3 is TGTGCCAGCAGCTGGGACAGGGGCTCCAACTATGGCTACACCTTC. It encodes CASSWDRGSNYGYTF.

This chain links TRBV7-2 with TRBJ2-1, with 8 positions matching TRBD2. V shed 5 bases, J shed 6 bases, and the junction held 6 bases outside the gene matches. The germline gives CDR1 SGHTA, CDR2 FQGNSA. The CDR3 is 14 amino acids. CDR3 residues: CASSKRGGLNEQFF. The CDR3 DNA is TGTGCCAGCAGCAAACGGGGGGGCCTCAATGAGCAGTTCTTC.

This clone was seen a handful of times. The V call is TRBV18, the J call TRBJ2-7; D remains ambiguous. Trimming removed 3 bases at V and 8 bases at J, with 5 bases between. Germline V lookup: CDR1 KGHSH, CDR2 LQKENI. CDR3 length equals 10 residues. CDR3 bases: TGTGCCAGCTCACCGATACAGCAGTACGTC. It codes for CASSPIQQYV.

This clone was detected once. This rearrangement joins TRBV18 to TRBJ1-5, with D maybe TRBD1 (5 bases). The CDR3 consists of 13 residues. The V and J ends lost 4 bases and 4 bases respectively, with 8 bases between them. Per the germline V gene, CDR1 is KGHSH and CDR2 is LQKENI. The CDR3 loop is CASSHGGNQPQHF. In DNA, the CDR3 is TGTGCCAGCTCACACGGGGGGAATCAGCCCCAGCATTTT.

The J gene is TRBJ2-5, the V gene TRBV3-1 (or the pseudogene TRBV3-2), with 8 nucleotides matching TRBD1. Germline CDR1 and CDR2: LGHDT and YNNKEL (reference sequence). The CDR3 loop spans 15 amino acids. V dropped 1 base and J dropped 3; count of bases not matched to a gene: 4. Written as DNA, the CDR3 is TGTGCCAGCAGCCAAGGGGACAGGATCAAAGAGACCCAGTACTTC. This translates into CASSQGDRIKETQYF.

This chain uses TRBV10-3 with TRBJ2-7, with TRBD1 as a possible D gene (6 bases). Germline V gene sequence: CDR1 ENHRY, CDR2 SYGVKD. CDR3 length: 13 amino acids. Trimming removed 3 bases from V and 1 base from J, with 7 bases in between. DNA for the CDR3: TGTGCCATCAGTGATGGACAGTCCTACGAGCAGTACGTC. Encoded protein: CAISDGQSYEQYV.

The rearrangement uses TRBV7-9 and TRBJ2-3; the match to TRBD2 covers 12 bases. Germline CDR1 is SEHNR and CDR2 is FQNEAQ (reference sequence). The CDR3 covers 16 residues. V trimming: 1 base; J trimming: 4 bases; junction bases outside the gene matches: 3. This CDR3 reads CASSLGLAGASDTQYF. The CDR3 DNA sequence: TGTGCCAGCAGCTTAGGACTAGCGGGGGCGTCAGATACGCAGTATTTT.

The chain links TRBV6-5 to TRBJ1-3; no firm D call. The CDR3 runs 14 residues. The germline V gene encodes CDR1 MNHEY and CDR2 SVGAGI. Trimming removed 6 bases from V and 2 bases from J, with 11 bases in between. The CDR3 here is CASRRSLTGNTIYF. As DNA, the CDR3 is TGTGCCAGCAGGAGGTCCCTGACTGGAAACACCATATATTTT.

The CDR3 reads CAISAGGSYNSPLHF. DNA for the CDR3: TGTGCCATCTCTGCTGGAGGATCCTATAATTCACCCCTCCACTTT. The chain employs TRBV10-3 and TRBJ1-6; D unclear. This CDR3 has 15 amino acids. Germline V gives CDR1 ENHRY, CDR2 SYGVKD. V was pared by 8 bases and J by 1 base, with 12 bases between.

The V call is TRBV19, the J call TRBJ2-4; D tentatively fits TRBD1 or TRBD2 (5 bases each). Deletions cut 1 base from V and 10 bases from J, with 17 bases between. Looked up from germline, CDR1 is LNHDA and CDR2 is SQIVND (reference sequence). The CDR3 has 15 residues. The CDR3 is CASSIAGWGIGIQYF. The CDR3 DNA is TGTGCCAGTAGTATAGCTGGTTGGGGGATCGGGATTCAGTACTTC.

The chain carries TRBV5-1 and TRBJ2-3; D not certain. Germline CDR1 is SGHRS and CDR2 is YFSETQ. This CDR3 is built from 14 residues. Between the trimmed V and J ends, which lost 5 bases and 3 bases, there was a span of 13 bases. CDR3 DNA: TGCGCCAGCAGGTCTATAGTTGGGACAGATACGCAGTATTTT. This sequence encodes CASRSIVGTDTQYF.

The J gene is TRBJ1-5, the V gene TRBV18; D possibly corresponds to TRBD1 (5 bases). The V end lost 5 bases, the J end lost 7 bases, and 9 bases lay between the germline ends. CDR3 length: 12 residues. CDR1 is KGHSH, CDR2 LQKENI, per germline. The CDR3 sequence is CASSGAGQPQHF. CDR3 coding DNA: TGTGCCAGCTCAGGAGCAGGGCAGCCCCAGCATTTT.

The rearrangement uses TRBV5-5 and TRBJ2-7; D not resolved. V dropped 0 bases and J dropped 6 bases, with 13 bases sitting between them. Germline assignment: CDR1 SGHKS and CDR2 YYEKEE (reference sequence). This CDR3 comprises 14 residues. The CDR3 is CASSLAGPSGEQYV. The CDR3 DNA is TGTGCCAGCAGCTTGGCTGGACCTTCGGGCGAGCAGTACGTC.

CDR3 loop: CASSVEDVRTGELFF. The CDR3 DNA reads TGTGCCAGCAGCGTAGAGGACGTAAGGACCGGGGAGCTGTTTTTT. V usage is TRBV9 and J usage is TRBJ2-2, with no clear D. Germline CDR1 and CDR2: SGDLS and YYNGEE. V lost 0 bases and J lost 5, with 11 bases in between. The CDR3 totals 15 residues.

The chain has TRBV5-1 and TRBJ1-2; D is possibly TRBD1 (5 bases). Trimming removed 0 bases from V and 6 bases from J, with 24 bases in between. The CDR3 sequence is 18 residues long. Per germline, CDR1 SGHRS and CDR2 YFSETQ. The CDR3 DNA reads TGCGCCAGCAGCTTGGCCGCCCACCGCCTTCAGGGCGGAGATGGCTACACCTTC. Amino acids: CASSLAAHRLQGGDGYTF.

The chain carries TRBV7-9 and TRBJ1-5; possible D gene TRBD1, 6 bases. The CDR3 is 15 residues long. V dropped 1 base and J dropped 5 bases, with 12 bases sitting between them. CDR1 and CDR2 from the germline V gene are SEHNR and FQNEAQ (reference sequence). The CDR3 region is CASSLEVRGDQPQHF. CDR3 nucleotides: TGTGCCAGCAGCTTAGAAGTCAGGGGAGATCAGCCCCAGCATTTT. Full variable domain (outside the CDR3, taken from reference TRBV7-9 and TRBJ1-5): DTGVSQNPRHKITKRGQNVTFRCDPISEHNRLYWYRQTLGQGPEFLTYFQNEAQLEKSRLLSDRFSAERPKGSFSTLEIQRTEQGDSAMYLCASSLEVRGDQPQHFGDGTRLSIL.

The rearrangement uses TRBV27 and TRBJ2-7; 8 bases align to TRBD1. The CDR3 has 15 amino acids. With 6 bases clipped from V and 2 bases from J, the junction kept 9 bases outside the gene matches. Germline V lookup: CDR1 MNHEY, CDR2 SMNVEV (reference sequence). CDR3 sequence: CASSSLGTGAYEQYV. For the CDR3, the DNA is TGTGCCAGCAGCTCCTTGGGGACAGGAGCCTACGAGCAGTACGTC.

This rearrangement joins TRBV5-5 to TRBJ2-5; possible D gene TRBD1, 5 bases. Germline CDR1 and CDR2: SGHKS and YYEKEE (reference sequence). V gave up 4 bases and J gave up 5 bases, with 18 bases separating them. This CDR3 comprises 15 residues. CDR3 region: CASSQAVGVTETQYF. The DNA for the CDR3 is TGTGCCAGCAGCCAGGCGGTAGGGGTTACCGAGACCCAGTACTTC.